Listed below are T cell receptor beta chains from one sample, sequenced in a study of shared clonotypes between healthy human individuals. Sequencing was performed with immunoSEQ multiplex PCR; in TCRdb, only in-frame clones are kept and a portion is missing. The sample comprises 400,000 to 600,000 clones, 90% to 97% of which are singletons, and 0.064% rests with the top ten. Sequencing input: naive CD4+ T cells sorted from blood. The receptors were gathered from a woman aged 25 to 39 in good health. Both conserved end residues are part of each CDR3. The D gene is left open where the match is weak. Clone size is shown for a subset of rows, as once, few, many or a class of expanded clone.

J: TRBJ2-3
D: -
size: -
V: TRBV15
DNA: TGTGCCACCAGCAGAACTTCCGGGACGCGATTCACAGATACGCAGTATTTT
CDR3: CATSRTSGTRFTDTQYF

J: TRBJ2-1
D: TRBD2
size: -
V: TRBV7-8
DNA: TGTGCCACCGACGGGCGAACTAGCGGTGGCTCCTACAATGAGCAGTTCTTC
CDR3: CATDGRTSGGSYNEQFF

J: TRBJ2-2
D: -
size: -
V: TRBV28
DNA: TGTGCCAGCAGTCCCATCCGGAGGGCGAACACCGGGGAGCTGTTTTTT
CDR3: CASSPIRRANTGELFF

J: TRBJ1-1
D: TRBD1
size: -
V: TRBV7-9
DNA: TGTGCCAGCACCCGAGCACCCCAGGGGGCGACTGAAGCTTTCTTT
CDR3: CASTRAPQGATEAFF

J: TRBJ2-7
D: -
size: -
V: TRBV29-1
DNA: TGCAGCGGTGGGACTCTCTACGAGCAGTACTTC
CDR3: CSGGTLYEQYF

J: TRBJ2-1
D: TRBD2
size: -
V: TRBV5-1
DNA: TGCGCCAGCAGCTTGGTGGGAGGGCCTTCCTACAATGAGCAGTTCTTC
CDR3: CASSLVGGPSYNEQFF

J: TRBJ2-5
D: -
size: -
V: TRBV28
DNA: TGTGCCAGCAGCAACCGGGACTCCCAGTACTTC
CDR3: CASSNRDSQYF

J: TRBJ1-5
D: TRBD1
size: -
V: TRBV6-1
DNA: TGTGCCAGCAGACCGGGACAGGGGTATCAGCCCCAGCATTTT
CDR3: CASRPGQGYQPQHF

J: TRBJ2-7
D: TRBD2
size: -
V: TRBV15
DNA: TGTGCCACCAGCAGAGATCTGCTTGCAGCGGGAGCTTCCGAGCAGTACTTC
CDR3: CATSRDLLAAGASEQYF

J: TRBJ1-4
D: TRBD1
size: -
V: TRBV5-1
DNA: TGCGCCAGCAAGACAGGGGGCGACGAAAAACTGTTTTTT
CDR3: CASKTGGDEKLFF

J: TRBJ2-3
D: -
size: -
V: TRBV19
DNA: TGTGCCAGTAGCGGAAGGGTTAGCGCGACAGATACGCAGTATTTT
CDR3: CASSGRVSATDTQYF

J: TRBJ1-1
D: -
size: -
V: TRBV28
DNA: TGTGCCAGCGGGGAGGACCTCGTTCCCCGTTGGGCTTTCTTT
CDR3: CASGEDLVPRWAFF

J: TRBJ2-4
D: -
size: -
V: TRBV28
DNA: TGTGCCAGCACAGAGGTAGCCAAAAACATTCAGTACTTC
CDR3: CASTEVAKNIQYF

J: TRBJ2-2
D: -
size: -
V: TRBV28
DNA: TGTGCCAGCAGTTTGAGGAGGAACACCGGGGAGCTGTTTTTT
CDR3: CASSLRRNTGELFF

J: TRBJ2-7
D: TRBD2
size: -
V: TRBV19
DNA: TGTGCCAGTAGTATGGGTCTAGCGGGATCCTACGAGCAGTACTTC
CDR3: CASSMGLAGSYEQYF

J: TRBJ1-5
D: -
size: -
V: TRBV4-1
DNA: TGCGCCAGCAGCCAAAGTTCGGGGAACAATCAGCCCCAGCATTTT
CDR3: CASSQSSGNNQPQHF

J: TRBJ1-4
D: -
size: -
V: TRBV5-4
DNA: TGTGCCAGCAGCTTGGGGGGGATCAACGAAAAACTGTTTTTT
CDR3: CASSLGGINEKLFF

J: TRBJ2-4
D: -
size: -
V: TRBV4-2
DNA: TGTGCCAGCAGCCAAGAAACAACACCGGTGGCCAAAAACATTCAGTACTTC
CDR3: CASSQETTPVAKNIQYF

J: TRBJ1-1
D: -
size: -
V: TRBV28
DNA: TGTGCCAGCAGAAATCCCTTGAACACTGAAGCTTTCTTT
CDR3: CASRNPLNTEAFF

J: TRBJ2-5
D: TRBD2
size: -
V: TRBV5-8
DNA: TGTGCCAGCAGCTTAGCGGGACTAGCGGGAGTGCGGGAGACCCAGTACTTC
CDR3: CASSLAGLAGVRETQYF

J: TRBJ2-1
D: -
size: -
V: TRBV11-1
DNA: TGTGCCAGCAGCTTAGGGTCATTTCGGGGCAATGAGCAGTTCTTC
CDR3: CASSLGSFRGNEQFF

J: TRBJ2-2
D: -
size: -
V: TRBV10-1
DNA: TGCGCCAGCAGTAACTCGGCTATGTTCGCGAACACCGGGGAGCTGTTTTTT
CDR3: CASSNSAMFANTGELFF

J: TRBJ2-1
D: TRBD1
size: -
V: TRBV7-2
DNA: TGTGCCAGCAGCTTAAGGAGGTTCTGGGACAGGGGGCCGGATGAGCAGTTCTTC
CDR3: CASSLRRFWDRGPDEQFF

J: TRBJ1-1
D: TRBD1
size: once
V: TRBV6-6
DNA: TGTGCCAGCAGTACAGGGGGCGCTGAAGCTTTCTTT
CDR3: CASSTGGAEAFF

J: TRBJ1-1
D: -
size: -
V: TRBV27
DNA: TGTGCCAGCAGTCCCCTTGTGTGGGGGAACACTGAAGCTTTCTTT
CDR3: CASSPLVWGNTEAFF

J: TRBJ2-7
D: TRBD1
size: -
V: TRBV28
DNA: TGTGCCAGCAGACCCGGGACAGGGATAGGGGAGCAGTACTTC
CDR3: CASRPGTGIGEQYF

J: TRBJ1-1
D: TRBD1
size: -
V: TRBV2
DNA: TGTGCCAGCAGGGAACAGGGGGCCAGTACTGAAGCTTTCTTT
CDR3: CASREQGASTEAFF

J: TRBJ2-1
D: -
size: -
V: TRBV20-1
DNA: TGCAGTGCTCCCGAATTGGCTGAGCAGTTCTTC
CDR3: CSAPELAEQFF

J: TRBJ1-2
D: -
size: once
V: TRBV5-1
DNA: TGCGCCAGCAGCTTGCAACAGTTAGATGGCTACACCTTC
CDR3: CASSLQQLDGYTF

J: TRBJ1-5
D: TRBD1
size: -
V: TRBV5-4
DNA: TGTGCCAGCAGCAAGGGACAGGGGAATCAGCCCCAGCATTTT
CDR3: CASSKGQGNQPQHF

J: TRBJ2-2
D: -
size: -
V: TRBV19
DNA: TGTGCCAGTACCCGGCAGGTGAGGGACACCGGGGAGCTGTTTTTT
CDR3: CASTRQVRDTGELFF

J: TRBJ1-3
D: -
size: -
V: TRBV5-5
DNA: TGTGCCAGCAGCTCGACCGTACCGGGACAAGGAAACACCATATATTTT
CDR3: CASSSTVPGQGNTIYF

J: TRBJ1-2
D: -
size: -
V: TRBV7-9
DNA: TGTGCCAGCAGCTTAGAGTCCAGGGGATATGGCTACACCTTC
CDR3: CASSLESRGYGYTF

J: TRBJ2-2
D: -
size: -
V: TRBV15
DNA: TGTGCCACCAGCAACGGGAACACGAACACCGGGGAGCTGTTTTTT
CDR3: CATSNGNTNTGELFF

J: TRBJ2-3
D: -
size: -
V: TRBV19
DNA: TGTGCCAGTAGTATCTACAACACAGATACGCAGTATTTT
CDR3: CASSIYNTDTQYF

J: TRBJ1-2
D: TRBD1
size: -
V: TRBV27
DNA: TGTGCCAGCAGCCTGGACAGGGGGTTTGGCTACACCTTC
CDR3: CASSLDRGFGYTF

J: TRBJ2-3
D: -
size: -
V: TRBV7-8
DNA: TGTGCCAGCGCTCCTACACCTAGCACAGATACGCAGTATTTT
CDR3: CASAPTPSTDTQYF